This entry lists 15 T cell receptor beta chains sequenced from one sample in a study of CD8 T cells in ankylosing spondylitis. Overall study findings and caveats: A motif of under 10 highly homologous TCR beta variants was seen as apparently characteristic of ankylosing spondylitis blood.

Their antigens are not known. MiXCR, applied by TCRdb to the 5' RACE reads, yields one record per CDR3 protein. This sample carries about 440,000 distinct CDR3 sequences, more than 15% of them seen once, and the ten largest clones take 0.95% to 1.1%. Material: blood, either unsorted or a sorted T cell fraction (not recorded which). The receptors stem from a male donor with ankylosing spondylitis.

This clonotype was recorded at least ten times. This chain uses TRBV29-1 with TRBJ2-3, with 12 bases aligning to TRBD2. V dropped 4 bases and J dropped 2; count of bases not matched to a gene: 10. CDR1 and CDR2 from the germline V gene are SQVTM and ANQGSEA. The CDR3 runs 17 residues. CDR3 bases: TGCAGCGTTGCGGGAGATTGGACTAGCGGGGTCACAGATACGCAGTATTTT. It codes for CSVAGDWTSGVTDTQYF.

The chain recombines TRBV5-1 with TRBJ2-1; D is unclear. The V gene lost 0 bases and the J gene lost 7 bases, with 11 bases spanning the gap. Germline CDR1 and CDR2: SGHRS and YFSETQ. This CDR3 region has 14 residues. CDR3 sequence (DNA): TGCGCCAGCAGCTTGGGAAGCTTAACAAATGAGCAGTTCTTC. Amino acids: CASSLGSLTNEQFF.

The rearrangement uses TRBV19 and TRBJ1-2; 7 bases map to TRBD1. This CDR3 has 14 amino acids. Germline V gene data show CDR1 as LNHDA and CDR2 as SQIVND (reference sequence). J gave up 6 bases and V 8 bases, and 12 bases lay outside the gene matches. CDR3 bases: TGTGCCAGTGACCGGTCAGGGGGGGCCGATGGCTACACCTTC. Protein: CASDRSGGADGYTF.

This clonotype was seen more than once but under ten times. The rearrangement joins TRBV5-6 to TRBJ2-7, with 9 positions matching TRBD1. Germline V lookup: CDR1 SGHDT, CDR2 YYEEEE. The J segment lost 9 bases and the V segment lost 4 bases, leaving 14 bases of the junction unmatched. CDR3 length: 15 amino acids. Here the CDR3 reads CASSKTGTGKLGQYF. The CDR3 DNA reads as TGTGCCAGCAGCAAGACCGGGACAGGGAAGTTGGGGCAGTACTTC. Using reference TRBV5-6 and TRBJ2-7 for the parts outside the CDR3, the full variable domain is DAGVTQSPTHLIKTRGQQVTLRCSPKSGHDTVSWYQQALGQGPQFIFQYYEEEERQRGNFPDRFSGHQFPNYSSELNVNALLLGDSALYLCASSKTGTGKLGQYFGPGTRLTVT.

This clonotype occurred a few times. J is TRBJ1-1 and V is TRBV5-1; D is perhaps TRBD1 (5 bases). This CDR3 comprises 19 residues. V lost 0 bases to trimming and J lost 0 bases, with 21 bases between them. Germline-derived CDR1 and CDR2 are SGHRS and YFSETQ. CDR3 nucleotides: TGCGCCAGCAGCTTGGTTCCAGGGTCGGGGCTCCGCATGAACACTGAAGCTTTCTTT. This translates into CASSLVPGSGLRMNTEAFF.

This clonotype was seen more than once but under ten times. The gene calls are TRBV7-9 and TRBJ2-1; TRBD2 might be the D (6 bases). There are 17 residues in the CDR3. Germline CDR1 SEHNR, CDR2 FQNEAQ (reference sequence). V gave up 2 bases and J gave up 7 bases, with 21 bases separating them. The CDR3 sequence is CASSLRGQVAEQNEQFF. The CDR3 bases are TGTGCCAGCAGCTTAAGGGGCCAGGTAGCGGAGCAAAATGAGCAGTTCTTC.

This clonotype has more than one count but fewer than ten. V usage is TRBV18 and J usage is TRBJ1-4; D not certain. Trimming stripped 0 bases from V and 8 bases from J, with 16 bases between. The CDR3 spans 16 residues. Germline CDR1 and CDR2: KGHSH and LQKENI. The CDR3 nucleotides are TGTGCCAGCTCACCACCAACGAACCCCCTACGGGAAAAACTGTTTTTT. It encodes CASSPPTNPLREKLFF.

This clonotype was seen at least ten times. The CDR3 here is CASGKTKETQYF. The CDR3 DNA is TGCGCCAGCGGGAAGACCAAAGAGACCCAGTACTTC. The J gene is TRBJ2-5, the V gene TRBV5-1; unclear D gene. CDR1 is SGHRS, CDR2 YFSETQ, per germline. V was trimmed by 7 bases and J by 3 bases, leaving 10 bases between them. The CDR3 is made up of 12 amino acids.

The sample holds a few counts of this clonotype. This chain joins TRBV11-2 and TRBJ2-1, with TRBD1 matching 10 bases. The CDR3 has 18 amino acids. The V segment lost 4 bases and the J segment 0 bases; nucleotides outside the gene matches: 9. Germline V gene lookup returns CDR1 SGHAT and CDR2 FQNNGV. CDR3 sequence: CASSSRDRGHRSYNEQFF. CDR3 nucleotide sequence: TGTGCCAGCAGCTCCCGGGACAGGGGTCATCGCTCCTACAATGAGCAGTTCTTC.

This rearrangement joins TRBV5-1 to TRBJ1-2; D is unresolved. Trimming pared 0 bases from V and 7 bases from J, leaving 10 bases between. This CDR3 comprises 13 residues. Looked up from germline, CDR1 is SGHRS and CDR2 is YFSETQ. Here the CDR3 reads CASSLGGSVGYTF. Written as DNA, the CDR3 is TGCGCCAGCAGCTTGGGAGGTAGTGTTGGCTACACCTTC.

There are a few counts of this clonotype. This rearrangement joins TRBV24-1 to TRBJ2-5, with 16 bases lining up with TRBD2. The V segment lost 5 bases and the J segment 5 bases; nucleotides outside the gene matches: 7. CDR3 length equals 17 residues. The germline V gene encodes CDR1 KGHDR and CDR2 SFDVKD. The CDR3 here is CATSAGTSGRAWETQYF. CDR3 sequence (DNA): TGTGCCACCAGTGCCGGGACTAGCGGGAGGGCTTGGGAGACCCAGTACTTC.

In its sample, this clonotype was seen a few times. The CDR3 protein is CASSSSSGLTQYF. CDR3 bases: TGTGCCAGCAGTTCCTCCTCGGGACTTACGCAGTATTTT. The chain has TRBV12-3 or TRBV12-4 and TRBJ2-3, with TRBD2 as a possible D gene (6 bases). The V end lost 4 bases, the J end lost 8 bases, and 13 bases lay between the germline ends. The CDR3 has 13 amino acids.

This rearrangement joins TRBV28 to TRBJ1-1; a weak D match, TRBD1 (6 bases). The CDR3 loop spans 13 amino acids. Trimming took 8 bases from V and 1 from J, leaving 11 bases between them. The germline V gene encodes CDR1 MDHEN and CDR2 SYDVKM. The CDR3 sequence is CASSGASNTEAFF. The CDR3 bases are TGTGCCAGCTCAGGGGCCTCGAACACTGAAGCTTTCTTT.

Here the CDR3 DNA reads TGTGCCTGGAGTGTAGCGGCACACAATGAGCAGTTCTTC. Its protein is CAWSVAAHNEQFF. The chain employs TRBV30 and TRBJ2-1; tentatively, D is TRBD2 (5 bases). The CDR3 sequence is 13 residues long. Germline-derived CDR1 and CDR2 are GTSNPN and SVGIG (reference sequence). V was pared by 0 bases and J by 5 bases, with 8 bases between.

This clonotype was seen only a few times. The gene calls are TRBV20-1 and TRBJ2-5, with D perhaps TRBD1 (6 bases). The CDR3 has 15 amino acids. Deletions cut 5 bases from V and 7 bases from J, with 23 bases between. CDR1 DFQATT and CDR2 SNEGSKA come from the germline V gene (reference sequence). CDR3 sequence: CSAENGQLGEGTQYF. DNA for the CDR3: TGCAGTGCTGAAAACGGACAGCTGGGAGAAGGGACCCAGTACTTC.